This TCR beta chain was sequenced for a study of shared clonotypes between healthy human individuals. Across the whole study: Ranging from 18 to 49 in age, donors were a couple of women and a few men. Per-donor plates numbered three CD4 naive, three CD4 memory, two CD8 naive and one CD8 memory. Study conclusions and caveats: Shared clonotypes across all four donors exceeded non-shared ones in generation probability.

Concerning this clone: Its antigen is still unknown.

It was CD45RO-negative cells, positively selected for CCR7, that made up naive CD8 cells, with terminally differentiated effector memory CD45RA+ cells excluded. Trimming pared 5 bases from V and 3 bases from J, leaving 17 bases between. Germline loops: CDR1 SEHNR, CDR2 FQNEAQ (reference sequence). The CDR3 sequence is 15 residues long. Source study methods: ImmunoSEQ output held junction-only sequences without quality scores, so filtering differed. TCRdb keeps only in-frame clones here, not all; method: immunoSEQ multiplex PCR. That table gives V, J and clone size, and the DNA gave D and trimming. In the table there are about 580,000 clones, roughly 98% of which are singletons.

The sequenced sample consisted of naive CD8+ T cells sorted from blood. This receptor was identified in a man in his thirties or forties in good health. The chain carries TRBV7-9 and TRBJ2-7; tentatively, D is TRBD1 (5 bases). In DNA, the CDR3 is TGTGCCAGCAGCGCCAGGGTTACGGAATTCTACGAGCAGTACTTC. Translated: CASSARVTEFYEQYF.